This TCR beta chain emerged from a study of T cell repertoires in cytomegalovirus infection. Turning to the study itself: It was the public TCR beta signatures that indicated both CMV infection and matching HLA type. Whole-study findings and limits: HLA-C-restricted CMV-specific TCR beta clonotypes were dominant in the ex vivo response. There were carriers of CMV plus the relevant HLA, and cumulative public TCR beta family frequency identified them.

Points on this clonotype: The antigen is unknown.

In TCRdb, the reads were re-called with MiXCR into one record per CDR3 protein. The top ten clones hold roughly 20% of a sample with 150,000 or so distinct CDR3 sequences, over 15% of them seen once. The receptor comes from a human donor in good health (CMV status not recorded). Some clones in this sample may be carry-over from other donors' samples. Sequenced: CD8+ T cells from PBMCs.

The DNA of the CDR3 is TGTGCCAGCAGCTTAGGAGTTAGCGGGGACACAGATACGCAGTATTTT. This encodes CASSLGVSGDTDTQYF. V and J are TRBV7-3 and TRBJ2-3, with TRBD2 matching 8 bases. Looked up from germline, CDR1 is SGHTA and CDR2 is FQGTGA. This CDR3 is 16 amino acids long. The trim removed 2 bases at V and 2 bases at J, leaving 6 bases unmatched.